This entry features one T cell receptor beta chain sequence. The data derive from a study of blood T cell repertoires in COVID-19. In the study overall: The samples span acute and convalescent COVID-19 from the United States, Italy and Spain. The cDNA or gDNA used as material had been derived from T cells, B-cell-depleted T cells, or PBMCs.

Original analysis: Nucleated cell counts were estimated from reference gene primer amplification. Assay used: immunoSEQ multiplex PCR; TCRdb lists only in-frame clones, some missing. From that table come the V and J calls and clone size; the DNA was used to work out D and trimming. This table has 180,000 or so clones, 76% appearing once. The sequence came from a woman aged 45-60 years with active or convalescent COVID-19. Sequencing was carried out using peripheral blood.

The CDR3: CASSYSRTNEKLFF. CDR3 bases: TGTGCCAGCAGTTACTCGAGAACTAATGAAAAACTGTTTTTT. This sequence joins TRBV6-5 and TRBJ1-4; the D is unclear. Germline V lookup: CDR1 MNHEY, CDR2 SVGAGI. V was cut by 0 bases and J by 1 base, with 3 bases left in between. The CDR3 extends over 14 amino acids.